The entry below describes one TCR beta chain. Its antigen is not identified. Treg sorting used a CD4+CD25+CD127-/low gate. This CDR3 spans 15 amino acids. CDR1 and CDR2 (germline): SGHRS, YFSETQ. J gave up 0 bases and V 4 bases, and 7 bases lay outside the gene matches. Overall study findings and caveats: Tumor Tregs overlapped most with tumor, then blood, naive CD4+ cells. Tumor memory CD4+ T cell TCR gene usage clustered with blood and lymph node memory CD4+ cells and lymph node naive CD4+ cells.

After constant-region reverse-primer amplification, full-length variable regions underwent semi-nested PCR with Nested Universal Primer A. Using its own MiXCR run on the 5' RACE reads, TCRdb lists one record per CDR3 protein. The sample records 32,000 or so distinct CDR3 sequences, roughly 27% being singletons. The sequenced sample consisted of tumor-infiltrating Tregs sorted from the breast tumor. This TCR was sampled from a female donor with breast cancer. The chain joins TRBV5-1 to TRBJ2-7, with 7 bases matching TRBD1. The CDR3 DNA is TGCGCCAGCAGCCTCCGACAGGGCGCCTCCTACGAGCAGTACTTC. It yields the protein CASSLRQGASYEQYF.